This is a list of T cell receptor beta chains from one sample in a study of untreated major depressive disorder. The protocol was immunoSEQ multiplex PCR, while the TCRdb copy is restricted to in-frame clones and leaves out a portion. The sample contains about 19,000 clones, 92% of which appear only once. Specimen: CD4+ T cells from PBMCs. These receptors originate from a woman between 40 and 50 years old with major depressive disorder. The CDR3 runs from the conserved cysteine through the conserved F or W. A D gene is named only where the DNA matches it firmly. Clone size is given for some rows only: seen once, a few or many times, or a class if the clone is expanded.

clone_size	v_call	j_call	cdr3_length	d_call	cdr3_aa	cdr3_nt
-	TRBV6-1	TRBJ1-6	14	-	CASSDTSLSSPLHF	TGTGCCAGCAGTGACACTTCCCTTAGTTCACCCCTCCACTTT
-	TRBV2	TRBJ1-1	14	-	CASSEALQAAEAFF	TGTGCCAGCAGTGAAGCGCTTCAGGCGGCTGAAGCTTTCTTT
-	TRBV5-4	TRBJ1-5	13	-	CASSLGRGQPQHF	TGTGCCAGCAGCTTGGGACGGGGTCAGCCCCAGCATTTT
-	TRBV30	TRBJ2-5	11	-	CAWGGFGTQYF	TGTGCCTGGGGGGGATTCGGAACCCAGTACTTC
-	TRBV6-1	TRBJ1-2	14	-	CASSDLGGRHGYTF	TGTGCCAGCAGTGATCTGGGAGGAAGGCATGGCTACACCTTC
once	TRBV29-1	TRBJ1-1	12	TRBD1	CSAEGAWSEAFF	TGCAGCGCTGAGGGGGCCTGGTCTGAAGCTTTCTTT
-	TRBV10-1	TRBJ1-1	13	-	CASSGQRGTEAFF	TGCGCCAGCAGTGGACAAAGGGGCACTGAAGCTTTCTTT
-	TRBV6-1	TRBJ1-2	15	-	CASSGAGSLPYGYTF	TGTGCCAGCAGTGGAGCAGGCTCCCTCCCTTATGGCTACACCTTC
-	TRBV4-2	TRBJ2-3	15	-	CASSRSDRSTDTQYF	TGTGCCAGCAGCCGGTCCGACAGAAGCACAGATACGCAGTATTTT
once	TRBV20-1	TRBJ2-1	11	TRBD2	CSSGTSNEQFF	TGCAGTTCCGGGACTAGCAATGAGCAGTTCTTC
once	TRBV4-3	TRBJ1-5	16	TRBD1	CASSQDLQGRGQPQHF	TGCGCCAGCAGCCAAGATTTACAGGGGCGGGGACAGCCCCAGCATTTT
once	TRBV5-1	TRBJ1-1	15	TRBD1	CASSYEQGRTAEAFF	TGCGCCAGCAGCTACGAACAGGGGCGGACGGCTGAAGCTTTCTTT
-	TRBV2	TRBJ2-7	16	TRBD2	CASKGLAGSESYEQYF	TGTGCCAGCAAAGGACTAGCGGGGAGTGAGTCCTACGAGCAGTACTTC
-	TRBV7-9	TRBJ1-1	14	-	CASSLDQGGGEAFF	TGTGCCAGCAGCTTAGATCAGGGTGGGGGTGAAGCTTTCTTT
-	TRBV7-2	TRBJ1-2	13	-	CASSRDSYYGYTF	TGTGCCAGCAGCAGAGACAGCTACTATGGCTACACCTTC
-	TRBV19	TRBJ2-1	17	-	CASRTLSTGSGGNEQFF	TGTGCCAGTAGGACCCTATCGACAGGGTCGGGAGGCAATGAGCAGTTCTTC
once	TRBV6-6	TRBJ1-3	15	-	CASSVDRISGNTIYF	TGTGCCAGCAGCGTTGACAGGATTTCTGGAAACACCATATATTTT
-	TRBV27	TRBJ1-2	16	-	CASSYQRSGARYGYTF	TGTGCCAGCAGTTACCAGCGCTCCGGGGCGCGTTATGGCTACACCTTC
-	TRBV6-1	TRBJ1-4	13	-	CASQGKEDEKLFF	TGTGCCAGCCAGGGGAAAGAAGATGAAAAACTGTTTTTT
-	TRBV2	TRBJ1-5	15	TRBD1	CASRKGTVLNQPQHF	TGTGCCAGCAGGAAGGGGACAGTCCTAAATCAGCCCCAGCATTTT
-	TRBV15	TRBJ2-1	12	-	CATRESRDEQFF	TGTGCCACCAGAGAGAGCCGGGATGAGCAGTTCTTC
-	TRBV19	TRBJ1-2	14	-	CASSRGPVNYGYTF	TGTGCCAGTAGCCGCGGGCCGGTAAACTATGGCTACACCTTC
-	TRBV29-1	TRBJ2-1	16	-	CSVRIRRALFYNEQFF	TGCAGCGTCCGAATTAGAAGGGCCCTTTTCTACAATGAGCAGTTCTTC
-	TRBV4-1	TRBJ2-4	19	-	CASSQETVMGQGQRNIQYF	TGCGCCAGCAGCCAAGAGACCGTAATGGGCCAGGGTCAGCGAAACATTCAGTACTTC
few	TRBV5-1	TRBJ1-1	14	-	CASSPPAGRTEAFF	TGCGCCAGCAGCCCCCCCGCAGGGCGCACTGAAGCTTTCTTT
-	TRBV7-8	TRBJ2-3	15	TRBD2	CASSLVGLAGDTQYF	TGTGCCAGCAGCTTAGTGGGACTAGCCGGAGATACGCAGTATTTT